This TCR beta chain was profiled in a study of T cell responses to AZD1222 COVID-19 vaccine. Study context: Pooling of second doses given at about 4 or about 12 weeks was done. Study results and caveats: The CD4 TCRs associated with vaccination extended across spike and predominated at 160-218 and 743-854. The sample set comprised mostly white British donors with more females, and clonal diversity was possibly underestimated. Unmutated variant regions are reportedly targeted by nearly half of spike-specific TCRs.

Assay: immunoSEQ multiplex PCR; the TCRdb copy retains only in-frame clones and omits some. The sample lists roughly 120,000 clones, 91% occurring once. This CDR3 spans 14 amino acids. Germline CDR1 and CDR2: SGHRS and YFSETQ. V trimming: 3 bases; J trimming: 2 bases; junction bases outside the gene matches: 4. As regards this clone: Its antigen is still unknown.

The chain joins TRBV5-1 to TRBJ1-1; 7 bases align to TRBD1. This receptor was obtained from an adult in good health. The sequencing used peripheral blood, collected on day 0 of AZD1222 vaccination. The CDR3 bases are TGCGCCAGCAGCTCGGACAGGCCCAACACTGAAGCTTTCTTT. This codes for CASSSDRPNTEAFF. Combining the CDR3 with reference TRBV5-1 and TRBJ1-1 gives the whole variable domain KAGVTQTPRYLIKTRGQQVTLSCSPISGHRSVSWYQQTPGQGLQFLFEYFSETQRNKGNFPGRFSGRQFSNSRSEMNVSTLELGDSALYLCASSSDRPNTEAFFGQGTRLTVV.